The clone carrying this T cell receptor (beta chain) is medium-sized by frequency. TRB amplification used approximately 250 ng of peripheral blood genomic DNA. TRB rearrangements were amplified by touch-down multiplex PCR with mixed TRB-A/B primers. From its re-call of the multiplex PCR reads, TCRdb lists each CDR3 protein once, without DNA. This listing includes approximately 5,600 distinct CDR3 sequences. This sample was included in a study of T cell clusters in autoimmune cytopenias. On the study more broadly: TRB sequencing had a median around 50,000 reads and about 2,500 distinct clonotypes per sample.

Germline V gives CDR1 MNHNS, CDR2 SASEGT. The CDR3 covers 14 residues. These data were also reused for a study on T cell repertoires in aging, cancer and after chemotherapy. That work contributes: Healthy donors lost TCR diversity with age mainly through richness, cancer patients through richness and evenness.

The chain has TRBV6-1 and TRBJ2-3; TCRdb selects TRBD2, and the lack of DNA leaves this call unchecked. The source is a human donor in good health. Sequenced: peripheral blood. This CDR3 is CATKDSRDTDTQYF.